The next 29 T cell receptor beta chains were all read from a single sample in a study of T cell repertoires in cytomegalovirus infection (dated by TCRdb to between 2018 and 2020). The data were produced on an Illumina HiSeq 1500. The public sequencing data were trimmed at Q25 with fastp and processed into clonotypes with MiXCR by TCRdb, which kept only in-frame beta chains. Rows are combined by CDR3 protein, so each entry shows the most common genes and DNA. The sample table shows around 130,000 distinct CDR3 sequences, and 8% to 9% are seen once. 10% of the sample is in the top ten clones. Sequencing was done on a sample of PBMCs. All receptors derive from a human donor in good health (CMV status not recorded). Some clones in this sample may be carry-over from other donors' samples.

This clonotype was found a few times. This chain joins TRBV3-1 and TRBJ1-2, with a possible D match to TRBD1 (6 bases). Trimming removed 1 base at V and 7 bases at J, with 13 bases between. Per germline, CDR1 LGHDT and CDR2 YNNKEL (reference sequence). The CDR3 spans 14 residues. The CDR3 nucleotides are TGTGCCAGCAGCCAAGTCGCAGGGGCGACTGGCTACACCTTC. Translation: CASSQVAGATGYTF.

Ten or more counts support this clonotype. The chain carries TRBV12-3 or TRBV12-4 and TRBJ2-3; 10 positions match TRBD1. The CDR3 runs to 15 residues. V lost 7 bases to trimming and J lost 6 bases; unmatched junction nucleotides: 10. The CDR3 DNA sequence: TGTGCCAGCATCTCAGGGACAGGGGTGCCCGATACGCAGTATTTT. It is translated as CASISGTGVPDTQYF.

This clonotype showed up just a few times. The rearrangement uses TRBV3-1 and TRBJ2-6, with D tentatively TRBD1 (5 bases). Germline V lookup: CDR1 LGHDT, CDR2 YNNKEL (reference sequence). V was pared by 1 base and J by 1 base, with 8 bases between. The CDR3 loop spans 16 amino acids. The CDR3 DNA reads as TGTGCCAGCAGCCAAGGACAGCTTTCTGGGGCCAACGTCCTGACTTTC. Its translation: CASSQGQLSGANVLTF.

This clonotype was counted many times. The chain has TRBV7-2 and TRBJ2-5; D unresolved. CDR1 and CDR2 from the germline V gene are SGHTA and FQGNSA. The V end was cut by 5 bases, the J end by 3 bases, with 10 bases between. The CDR3 loop spans 13 amino acids. CDR3 DNA sequence: TGTGCCAGCAGCCTGGTATTTAAAGAGACCCAGTACTTC. Translating it yields CASSLVFKETQYF. The full variable domain, rest sourced from reference TRBV7-2 and TRBJ2-5, is GAGVSQSPSNKVTEKGKDVELRCDPISGHTALYWYRQSLGQGLEFLIYFQGNSAPDKSGLPSDRFSAERTGGSVSTLTIQRTQQEDSAVYLCASSLVFKETQYFGPGTRLLVL.

This clonotype was recorded many times. The rearrangement joins TRBV28 to TRBJ1-1; D is undetermined. The germline V gene has CDR1 MDHEN and CDR2 SYDVKM. Trimming stripped 8 bases from V and 8 bases from J, with 24 bases between. CDR3 length: 15 amino acids. The CDR3 sequence is CASVPQSLPSGEAFF. The CDR3, as DNA: TGTGCCAGCGTTCCTCAAAGCCTCCCCAGCGGGGAAGCTTTCTTT.

This clonotype was recorded at least ten times. This rearrangement joins TRBV28 to TRBJ1-5, with 9 positions matching TRBD1. The CDR3 covers 16 residues. Looked up from germline, CDR1 is MDHEN and CDR2 is SYDVKM. J lost 4 bases, V lost 6 bases, and 10 bases had no gene match. DNA of the CDR3: TGTGCCAGCAGGAAACAGGGGGCAAGATTTAATCAGCCCCAGCATTTT. Its translation is CASRKQGARFNQPQHF.

This clonotype came up a few times. The V call is TRBV7-9, the J call TRBJ2-6, with D possibly matching TRBD2 (5 bases). Germline-derived CDR1 and CDR2 are SEHNR and FQNEAQ (reference sequence). Trimming took 1 base from V and 7 from J, leaving 11 bases between them. The CDR3 runs 15 residues. The CDR3 loop reads CASSLGLAPANVLTF. DNA of the CDR3: TGTGCCAGCAGCTTAGGGCTAGCTCCAGCCAACGTCCTGACTTTC.

This clonotype was counted many times. The V gene is TRBV24-1, the J gene TRBJ1-1; 7 bases are shared with TRBD1. The CDR3 totals 14 residues. The V segment lost 5 bases and the J segment 3 bases; nucleotides outside the gene matches: 5. From germline, CDR1 is KGHDR and CDR2 SFDVKD. The CDR3 DNA reads as TGTGCCACCAGTGGTACAGGGGACGACACTGAAGCTTTCTTT. This encodes CATSGTGDDTEAFF.

Many counts were recorded for this clonotype. V usage is TRBV28 and J usage is TRBJ2-5; D may be TRBD2 (6 bases). CDR1 MDHEN and CDR2 SYDVKM come from the germline V gene. V lost 8 bases to trimming and J lost 5 bases, with 15 bases between them. This CDR3 spans 13 amino acids. The CDR3 DNA reads as TGTGCCAGCGGAGGGAAAGGGGTGGAGACCCAGTACTTC. Residues: CASGGKGVETQYF. Combining the CDR3 with reference TRBV28 and TRBJ2-5 gives the whole variable domain DVKVTQSSRYLVKRTGEKVFLECVQDMDHENMFWYRQDPGLGLRLIYFSYDVKMKEKGDIPEGYSVSREKKERFSLILESASTNQTSMYLCASGGKGVETQYFGPGTRLLVL.

For the CDR3, the DNA is TGCAGTGCCCCAGGTTTTAGCGGGGGGGCAACCGGGGAGCTGTTTTTT. Protein product: CSAPGFSGGATGELFF. V gene TRBV20-1 combines with J gene TRBJ2-2; the match to TRBD2 covers 11 bases. V trimming: 6 bases; J trimming: 5 bases; junction bases outside the gene matches: 11. The CDR3 has 16 residues. CDR1 is DFQATT and CDR2 is SNEGSKA in the germline V gene (reference sequence).

This clonotype was detected ten times or more. This chain connects TRBV2 to TRBJ2-7; weak D call: TRBD1 (6 bases). The CDR3 spans 15 residues. Germline V lookup: CDR1 SNHLY, CDR2 FYNNEI. Trimming stripped 3 bases from V and 2 bases from J, with 14 bases between. The CDR3 nucleotides read TGTGCCAGCAGTGAGGAGGCAGGGGTCGCCTACGAGCAGTACTTC. It yields the protein CASSEEAGVAYEQYF.

In the case of this clonotype: A much more abundant neighbour one base away suggests this may be a read error. Because it lacks the conserved phenylalanine or tryptophan at the end, this CDR3 is likely a read error. The chain combines TRBV28 with TRBJ1-1; D is possibly TRBD1 (6 bases). Germline V gene sequence: CDR1 MDHEN, CDR2 SYDVKM. CDR3 length equals 15 residues. V dropped 6 bases and J dropped 2 bases, with 16 bases sitting between them. The CDR3 region is CASRGGGRGNTEAFV. The CDR3 nucleotides read TGTGCCAGCAGGGGGGGGGGCAGGGGTAACACTGAAGCTTTCGTT.

This clonotype occurred many times. With a much larger clone just one base away, this may be a read error. V is TRBV7-3 and J is TRBJ2-7; 12 positions match TRBD2. With V trimmed by 5 bases and J by 1 base, 3 bases remained unmatched. The CDR3 has 15 amino acids. Germline CDR1 reads SGHTA; CDR2 reads FQGTGA. The DNA of the CDR3 is TGTGCCAGCAGCCGGACTAGCGGGGCGTCCTACGAGCAGTACTTC. Protein sequence: CASSRTSGASYEQYF.

This clonotype appeared many times. The V gene is TRBV7-9, the J gene TRBJ1-2; a possible D gene is TRBD1 (6 bases). Trimming removed 1 base from V and 8 bases from J, with 17 bases in between. Germline CDR1 and CDR2: SEHNR and FQNEAQ (reference sequence). The CDR3 extends over 15 amino acids. CDR3 nucleotide sequence: TGTGCCAGCAGCTTAGTCCCGCGGACAGAGGAGGGCTACACCTTC. Translation: CASSLVPRTEEGYTF.

This clonotype was detected ten times or more. The chain employs TRBV28 and TRBJ1-1; D might be TRBD1 (6 bases). This CDR3 spans 12 amino acids. The germline V gene has CDR1 MDHEN and CDR2 SYDVKM. Trimming shortened V by 7 bases and J by 7 bases, and 13 bases separated the two germline ends. The CDR3 DNA follows: TGTGCCAGCACCCGAAGGGGGAATGAAGCTTTCTTT. This gives the protein CASTRRGNEAFF.

The table lists this clonotype with many counts. This chain connects TRBV15 to TRBJ2-1, with TRBD1 as a possible D gene (6 bases). V was cut by 1 base and J by 8 bases, with 33 bases left in between. Germline V gene lookup returns CDR1 LNHNV and CDR2 YYDKDF (reference sequence). The CDR3 is made up of 21 amino acids. The CDR3 protein is CATSRGYLVRGPEGLYHEQFF. DNA of the CDR3: TGTGCCACCAGCAGAGGTTATTTGGTCAGGGGCCCAGAGGGGTTGTATCATGAGCAGTTCTTC.

The sample holds a few counts of this clonotype. The chain is built from TRBV20-1 and TRBJ2-3, with 9 positions matching TRBD1. The CDR3 has 16 residues. V trimming: 3 bases; J trimming: 2 bases; junction bases outside the gene matches: 9. Germline CDR1 is DFQATT and CDR2 is SNEGSKA (reference sequence). The CDR3 coding sequence is TGCAGTGCTAGCCCCGGGACAGGGCGGGACACAGATACGCAGTATTTT. Protein sequence: CSASPGTGRDTDTQYF.

J is TRBJ2-7 and V is TRBV9; tentatively, D is TRBD2 (5 bases). Per the germline V gene, CDR1 is SGDLS and CDR2 is YYNGEE. The V gene lost 3 bases and the J gene lost 1 base, with 11 bases spanning the gap. The CDR3 spans 14 residues. The CDR3 DNA reads TGTGCCAGCAGCGCAGCGTTAGCGTCCTACGAGCAGTACTTC. As protein: CASSAALASYEQYF.

This clonotype was found a few times. The CDR3 does not end in the conserved phenylalanine or tryptophan, so this is likely a read error. V usage is TRBV5-1 and J usage is TRBJ2-7; D possibly corresponds to TRBD1 (6 bases). The V gene's germline CDR1 is SGHRS and CDR2 YFSETQ. The length of the CDR3 is 15 residues. V shed 4 bases and J shed 1 base, with 15 bases lying between them. CDR3 protein: CASSQINRVSYEQYI. CDR3 sequence (DNA): TGCGCCAGCAGCCAAATCAACAGGGTGTCCTACGAGCAGTACATC.

The chain links TRBV6-1 to TRBJ2-7; 8 bases fit TRBD1. CDR3 length: 14 amino acids. Germline CDR1 MNHNS, CDR2 SASEGT. The V gene end was trimmed by 3 bases and the J gene end by 6 bases; junction bases not matched to a gene: 7. The CDR3 protein is CASSDGPGGSEQYF. CDR3 nucleotide sequence: TGTGCCAGCAGTGATGGGCCAGGGGGCTCCGAGCAGTACTTC.

V and J are TRBV5-6 and TRBJ2-3; tentative D call: TRBD2 (6 bases). The length of the CDR3 is 13 residues. Germline-derived CDR1 and CDR2 are SGHDT and YYEEEE. The V gene lost 4 bases and the J gene lost 2 bases, with 8 bases spanning the gap. CDR3 amino acids: CASSGDFTDTQYF. CDR3 DNA sequence: TGTGCCAGCAGCGGGGACTTCACAGATACGCAGTATTTT. Full variable domain (remainder filled in from reference TRBV5-6 and TRBJ2-3): DAGVTQSPTHLIKTRGQQVTLRCSPKSGHDTVSWYQQALGQGPQFIFQYYEEEERQRGNFPDRFSGHQFPNYSSELNVNALLLGDSALYLCASSGDFTDTQYFGPGTRLTVL.

This clonotype showed up many times. The V and J genes are TRBV7-2 and TRBJ1-5, with a weak D call TRBD1 (6 bases). From germline, CDR1 is SGHTA and CDR2 FQGNSA. This CDR3 has 15 amino acids. The ends were cut back, 1 base at V and 7 bases at J, with 14 bases in the middle. The CDR3 DNA sequence: TGTGCCAGCAGCTTAGGGGGGCAGGAGTCACAGCCCCAGCATTTT. Its translation: CASSLGGQESQPQHF.

This clonotype was seen at least ten times. The CDR3 is CASSVESGSKKAFF. Written as DNA, the CDR3 is TGTGCCAGCAGTGTCGAATCGGGGTCGAAAAAAGCTTTCTTT. The J gene is TRBJ1-1, the V gene TRBV6-4, with D uncertain. Germline assignment: CDR1 MRHNA and CDR2 SNTAGT. The CDR3 length is 14 residues. V gave up 4 bases and J gave up 9 bases, with 18 bases separating them.

The table lists this clonotype with many counts. The chain carries TRBV7-9 and TRBJ1-6; D call uncertain. The CDR3 is 13 residues long. The germline gives CDR1 SEHNR, CDR2 FQNEAQ (reference sequence). Trimming took 1 base from V and 7 from J, leaving 5 bases between them. The CDR3 sequence is CASSLDENSPLHF. The CDR3 nucleotides are TGTGCCAGCAGCTTAGATGAGAATTCACCCCTCCACTTT.

This clonotype was counted a few times. The chain couples TRBV12-3 or TRBV12-4 to TRBJ1-1; D unclear. Trimming pared 2 bases from V and 1 base from J, leaving 5 bases between. The CDR3 extends over 13 amino acids. CDR3 protein: CASSLKTNTEAFF. CDR3 sequence (DNA): TGTGCCAGCAGTTTAAAGACGAACACTGAAGCTTTCTTT.

This clonotype was recorded at least ten times. The chain has TRBV2 and TRBJ1-2; D ambiguous. Trimming removed 5 bases at V and 6 bases at J, with 16 bases between. Germline assignment: CDR1 SNHLY and CDR2 FYNNEI. The CDR3 has 14 residues. CDR3 coding DNA: TGTGCCAGCAGTCGCTTCACAACGGGAGATGGCTACACCTTC. Translation gives CASSRFTTGDGYTF.

This clonotype has a handful of counts. The J gene is TRBJ2-5, the V gene TRBV20-1; unclear D gene. The ends were cut back, 2 bases at V and 3 bases at J, with 22 bases in the middle. This CDR3 region has 17 residues. Germline CDR1 reads DFQATT; CDR2 reads SNEGSKA (reference sequence). CDR3 sequence: CSARRTGGSLMKETQYF. CDR3 nucleotide sequence: TGCAGTGCTAGAAGGACCGGCGGCTCCCTGATGAAAGAGACCCAGTACTTC.

This clonotype was found once. The chain recombines TRBV27 with TRBJ2-3, with TRBD1 matching 7 bases. Germline lookup yields CDR1 MNHEY and CDR2 SMNVEV (reference sequence). The V segment lost 6 bases and the J segment 2 bases; nucleotides outside the gene matches: 14. The CDR3 extends over 17 amino acids. CDR3 amino acids: CASRPIAGTAYTDTQYF. DNA of the CDR3: TGTGCCAGCAGACCAATCGCCGGGACAGCATACACAGATACGCAGTATTTT.

This chain links TRBV6-2 or TRBV6-3 with TRBJ2-1, with 9 bases matching TRBD2. Germline trimming cut 5 bases from V and 4 bases from J; bases unmatched to any gene: 6. The CDR3 spans 15 residues. Germline loops: CDR1 MNHEY, CDR2 SVGEGT. The CDR3, as DNA: TGTGCCAGCAGTCATTTAGCGGGGGCTTACAATGAGCAGTTCTTC. Translated, it gives CASSHLAGAYNEQFF.